Below, 28 T cell receptor beta chains from the same sample are listed, as sequenced in a study of blood T cell repertoires in COVID-19. The data were produced by immunoSEQ multiplex PCR, yet TCRdb's version contains in-frame clones alone and is incomplete. The sample contains 170,000 or so clones, approximately 86% of which appear only once. Input material: peripheral blood. Receptors originate from a man aged 60 to 69 with COVID-19, enrolled during active disease.

The chain joins TRBV19 to TRBJ1-4; the D gene is possibly TRBD1 (5 bases). Trimming left V 4 bases short and J 4 bases short, with 7 bases between. From germline, CDR1 is LNHDA and CDR2 SQIVND (reference sequence). This CDR3 spans 13 amino acids. This CDR3 reads CASSKGINEKLFF. CDR3 coding DNA: TGTGCCAGTAGTAAGGGGATTAATGAAAAACTGTTTTTT.

The rearrangement links TRBV27 to TRBJ2-7; TRBD1 aligns across 8 bases. The CDR3 is 13 amino acids. After removal of 5 bases from V and 6 bases from J, the junction contained 6 bases not matched to a gene. Germline V gene sequence: CDR1 MNHEY, CDR2 SMNVEV (reference sequence). In DNA form, the CDR3 reads TGTGCCAGCAGTCGAAGCAGGGGGCGCGAGCAGTACTTC. Protein sequence: CASSRSRGREQYF.

The CDR3: CASSQDLTSTDTQYF. The CDR3 nucleotides are TGCGCCAGCAGCCAAGATCTCACTAGCACAGATACGCAGTATTTT. V usage is TRBV4-3 and J usage is TRBJ2-3; D gene unclear. The germline gives CDR1 LGHNA, CDR2 YSLEER. The ends were cut back, 0 bases at V and 0 bases at J, with 7 bases in the middle. The CDR3 is 15 amino acids.

In this sample, this clone turned up once. The V gene is TRBV19, the J gene TRBJ1-1, with a tentative D call TRBD1 (6 bases). The CDR3 covers 14 residues. Per germline, CDR1 LNHDA and CDR2 SQIVND (reference sequence). Trimming cost V 3 bases and J 5 bases, with 13 bases left between them. CDR3 in amino acids: CASSMNRARTEAFF. As DNA, the CDR3 is TGTGCCAGTAGTATGAACAGGGCCAGGACTGAAGCTTTCTTT.

The V and J genes are TRBV15 and TRBJ2-7; TRBD1 matches 9 bases. J gave up 10 bases and V 3 bases, and 10 bases lay outside the gene matches. The CDR3 length is 14 residues. Looked up from germline, CDR1 is LNHNV and CDR2 is YYDKDF (reference sequence). CDR3 in DNA: TGTGCCACCAGCAGCTTAGGACAGGGGAGCCAACAGTACTTC. Translation gives CATSSLGQGSQQYF.

J is TRBJ2-5 and V is TRBV11-2, with TRBD1 identical over 9 bases. Germline CDR1 reads SGHAT; CDR2 reads FQNNGV. V gave up 4 bases and J gave up 4 bases; unmatched junction bases: 7. The CDR3 is 15 amino acids. CDR3 coding DNA: TGTGCCAGCAGCTGGGGACAGGGTGGTTCAGAGACCCAGTACTTC. It codes for CASSWGQGGSETQYF.

This clone showed up just once. This rearrangement joins TRBV4-3 to TRBJ2-4; 7 bases are a match to TRBD2. This CDR3 has 17 residues. V shed 0 bases, J shed 1 base, and the junction held 6 bases outside the gene matches. The germline CDR1 and CDR2 sequences are LGHNA and YSLEER. The CDR3 loop reads CASSQEREGFAKNIQYF. CDR3 DNA sequence: TGCGCCAGCAGCCAAGAGAGGGAGGGGTTCGCCAAAAACATTCAGTACTTC.

CDR3 protein: CASSQGTATVGNTIYF. The CDR3, as DNA: TGTGCCAGCAGCCAGGGGACAGCAACTGTCGGAAACACCATATATTTT. The chain recombines TRBV3-1 (or the pseudogene TRBV3-2) with TRBJ1-3; 7 nucleotides align to TRBD1. J gave up 4 bases and V 3 bases, and 9 bases lay outside the gene matches. Germline-derived CDR1 and CDR2 are LGHDT and YNNKEL (reference sequence). The CDR3 runs to 16 residues.

This clone was counted once. The chain combines TRBV7-9 with TRBJ1-2; perhaps TRBD1 as D (5 bases). The CDR3 covers 15 residues. Trimming cost V 1 base and J 2 bases, with 11 bases left between them. CDR1 is SEHNR, CDR2 FQNEAQ, per germline (reference sequence). The CDR3 DNA reads TGTGCCAGCAGCTTAGATTCAGGGCCGAACTATGGCTACACCTTC. This codes for CASSLDSGPNYGYTF.

V gene TRBV28 combines with J gene TRBJ2-7; 8 positions agree with TRBD2. V was pared by 7 bases and J by 6 bases, with 14 bases of the junction left unmatched. Germline V CDR1 and CDR2: MDHEN, SYDVKM. There are 15 residues in the CDR3. The CDR3 reads CASTPHGTRVPEQYF. The CDR3 DNA is TGTGCCAGCACCCCCCACGGGACTAGGGTCCCCGAGCAGTACTTC.

The chain has TRBV18 and TRBJ2-1, with TRBD1 as a possible D gene (5 bases). The CDR3 totals 13 residues. V was trimmed by 6 bases and J by 4 bases, leaving 10 bases between them. Germline values: CDR1 KGHSH, CDR2 LQKENI. CDR3 loop: CASSKGQYNEQFF. Here the CDR3 DNA reads TGTGCCAGCTCCAAAGGACAATACAATGAGCAGTTCTTC.

CDR3 residues: CASSPTGPNTEAFF. The DNA for the CDR3 is TGTGCCAGCAGTCCAACAGGGCCCAACACTGAAGCTTTCTTT. The V and J genes are TRBV27 and TRBJ1-1; D is perhaps TRBD1 (6 bases). This CDR3 has 14 amino acids. V lost 5 bases, J lost 2 bases, and 12 bases lay in between. Germline values: CDR1 MNHEY, CDR2 SMNVEV (reference sequence).

This chain uses TRBV19 with TRBJ2-7; D remains unclear. Trimming shortened V by 9 bases and J by 2 bases, and 8 bases separated the two germline ends. CDR3 size: 11 residues. Germline CDR1 LNHDA, CDR2 SQIVND (reference sequence). The CDR3 DNA follows: TGTGCCAGCTCCGGTGCCTACGAGCAGTACTTC. This gives the protein CASSGAYEQYF. The full variable domain, completed using reference TRBV19 and TRBJ2-7, is DGGITQSPKYLFRKEGQNVTLSCEQNLNHDAMYWYRQDPGQGLRLIYYSQIVNDFQKGDIAEGYSVSREKKESFPLTVTSAQKNPTAFYLCASSGAYEQYFGPGTRLTVT.

The chain is built from TRBV18 and TRBJ2-7; 7 bases line up with TRBD1. The CDR3 is made up of 16 amino acids. CDR1 and CDR2 (germline): KGHSH, LQKENI. V trimming: 0 bases; J trimming: 3 bases; junction bases outside the gene matches: 8. Here the CDR3 reads CASSPPMGQTNYEQYF. CDR3 sequence (DNA): TGTGCCAGCTCACCACCAATGGGACAGACTAACTACGAGCAGTACTTC.

V and J are TRBV29-1 and TRBJ1-2; D not resolved. V lost 4 bases and J 5 bases, leaving 14 bases between the germline ends. Germline CDR1 reads SQVTM; CDR2 reads ANQGSEA. The CDR3 extends over 13 amino acids. The CDR3 nucleotides are TGCAGCGTTGGGGGAGGAGGACCTTATGGCTACACCTTC. It is translated as CSVGGGGPYGYTF.

This clone appeared a few times. The chain has TRBV29-1 and TRBJ1-1; the D gene is possibly TRBD1 (5 bases). Trimming pared 6 bases from V and 2 bases from J, leaving 13 bases between. Germline values: CDR1 SQVTM, CDR2 ANQGSEA. The CDR3 has 13 amino acids. CDR3 loop: CSVGGWSNTEAFF. DNA of the CDR3: TGCAGCGTGGGGGGATGGAGCAACACTGAAGCTTTCTTT.

The chain links TRBV7-6 to TRBJ2-5; 7 bases align to TRBD1. Looked up from germline, CDR1 is SGHVS and CDR2 is FNYEAQ. CDR3 length equals 15 residues. V lost 2 bases to trimming and J lost 2 bases; unmatched junction nucleotides: 5. CDR3 bases: TGTGCCAGCAGCTTACAGCAGGGGGAGCAAGAGACCCAGTACTTC. Amino acid sequence: CASSLQQGEQETQYF. The variable domain in full, completed from reference TRBV7-6 and TRBJ2-5, reads GAGVSQSPRYKVTKRGQDVALRCDPISGHVSLYWYRQALGQGPEFLTYFNYEAQQDKSGLPNDRFSAERPEGSISTLTIQRTEQRDSAMYRCASSLQQGEQETQYFGPGTRLLVL.

The chain has TRBV7-2 and TRBJ2-5, with TRBD2 matching 12 bases. The CDR3 has 16 amino acids. The V segment lost 6 bases and the J segment 4 bases; nucleotides outside the gene matches: 9. Germline CDR1 reads SGHTA; CDR2 reads FQGNSA. DNA of the CDR3: TGTGCCAGCAGATCTAGCGGGAGGGCCGACGTAGAGACCCAGTACTTC. It is translated as CASRSSGRADVETQYF.

V is TRBV28 and J is TRBJ2-2; TRBD1 might be the D (6 bases). Deletions cut 6 bases from V and 6 bases from J, with 14 bases between. Per the germline V gene, CDR1 is MDHEN and CDR2 is SYDVKM. This CDR3 has 14 residues. The CDR3 spells CASRSQGRAGELFF. CDR3 in DNA: TGTGCCAGCAGATCTCAGGGGCGGGCCGGGGAGCTGTTTTTT.

V gene TRBV18 combines with J gene TRBJ1-4; no firm D call. V dropped 0 bases and J dropped 7 bases, with 3 bases sitting between them. CDR1 and CDR2 from the germline V gene are KGHSH and LQKENI. The CDR3 is 12 amino acids. CDR3 nucleotides: TGTGCCAGCTCACCACCCTCTGAAAAACTGTTTTTT. Translation: CASSPPSEKLFF.

V usage is TRBV28 and J usage is TRBJ1-1, with D perhaps TRBD1 (5 bases). The germline CDR1 and CDR2 sequences are MDHEN and SYDVKM. There are 14 residues in the CDR3. Trimming took off 7 bases at V and 0 bases at J, with 12 bases between the two ends. The CDR3 sequence is CASTQGSLNTEAFF. Written as DNA, the CDR3 is TGTGCCAGCACGCAGGGAAGCCTGAACACTGAAGCTTTCTTT. Full variable domain (outside the CDR3, taken from reference TRBV28 and TRBJ1-1): DVKVTQSSRYLVKRTGEKVFLECVQDMDHENMFWYRQDPGLGLRLIYFSYDVKMKEKGDIPEGYSVSREKKERFSLILESASTNQTSMYLCASTQGSLNTEAFFGQGTRLTVV.

This sequence joins TRBV3-1 (or the pseudogene TRBV3-2) and TRBJ1-2; a weak D match, TRBD1 (5 bases). The V end was cut by 0 bases, the J end by 3 bases, with 11 bases between. Germline V lookup: CDR1 LGHDT, CDR2 YNNKEL (reference sequence). The CDR3 covers 15 residues. The CDR3 nucleotides read TGTGCCAGCAGCCAAGAGATACAGGTGGACTATGGCTACACCTTC. Protein: CASSQEIQVDYGYTF.

This sequence joins TRBV7-9 and TRBJ2-7; D is ambiguous. CDR1 and CDR2 (germline): SEHNR, FQNEAQ (reference sequence). V was trimmed by 2 bases and J by 7 bases, leaving 6 bases between them. The CDR3 has 11 residues. CDR3 amino acids: CASSLIKEQYF. The CDR3 coding sequence is TGTGCCAGCAGCTTAATCAAAGAGCAGTACTTC.

The J gene is TRBJ2-1, the V gene TRBV7-2; 9 nucleotides match TRBD2. This CDR3 has 17 amino acids. Germline assignment: CDR1 SGHTA and CDR2 FQGNSA. Trimming cost V 5 bases and J 0 bases; bases outside gene matches: 8. This chain's CDR3 is CASSTGLAPISYNEQFF. As DNA, the CDR3 is TGTGCCAGCAGCACCGGACTAGCGCCGATCTCCTACAATGAGCAGTTCTTC.

The genes are TRBV19 and TRBJ2-1, with 10 bases aligning to TRBD2. Trimming removed 7 bases from V and 3 bases from J; junction bases left unmatched: 6. The germline CDR1 and CDR2 sequences are LNHDA and SQIVND (reference sequence). This CDR3 has 15 residues. DNA of the CDR3: TGTGCCAGTACTAAGGTAGCGGGAGGCTACAATGAGCAGTTCTTC. Its protein is CASTKVAGGYNEQFF.

The rearrangement joins TRBV3-1 (or the pseudogene TRBV3-2) to TRBJ1-5; D is perhaps TRBD1 (6 bases). V was cut by 4 bases and J by 6 bases, with 13 bases left in between. CDR3 size: 14 residues. The V gene's germline CDR1 is LGHDT and CDR2 YNNKEL (reference sequence). The CDR3 loop reads CASSRTGSTQPQHF. CDR3 bases: TGTGCCAGCAGCCGAACAGGGTCGACTCAGCCCCAGCATTTT.

The DNA for the CDR3 is TGTGCCAGCAGCCATAGCGGGAGCTACAATGAGCAGTTCTTC. This sequence encodes CASSHSGSYNEQFF. This chain connects TRBV5-4 to TRBJ2-1; TRBD2 aligns across 9 bases. The CDR3 spans 14 residues. Germline loops: CDR1 SGHNT, CDR2 YYREEE (reference sequence). V was clipped by 4 bases and J by 3 bases; unmatched bases: 2.

In this sample, this clone turned up a few times. The chain combines TRBV7-2 with TRBJ1-2, with 8 bases lining up with TRBD1. CDR1 and CDR2 from the germline V gene are SGHTA and FQGNSA. The CDR3 totals 14 residues. Trimming removed 3 bases from V and 5 bases from J; junction bases left unmatched: 5. The CDR3 coding sequence is TGTGCCAGCAGCTTGACAGGGGCCATATATGGCTACACCTTC. Its translation is CASSLTGAIYGYTF.